These 15 T cell receptor beta chains share one sample of origin, sequenced in a study of shared clonotypes between healthy human individuals. This table comes from immunoSEQ multiplex PCR, and its TCRdb copy is limited to in-frame clones, with some not included. The sample includes over a million clones, around four fifths seen only once; the top ten take 1.4% to 1.5%. The source material was memory CD4+ T cells sorted from blood. Subset in this sample: CD45RA-negative fraction. These receptors came from a man in his late teens or twenties in good health.

The gene calls are TRBV5-8 and TRBJ2-3, with a weak D call TRBD1 (5 bases). Germline CDR1 reads SGHTS; CDR2 reads YDEGEE. The CDR3 covers 15 residues. Trimming left V 0 bases short and J 2 bases short, with 10 bases between. The CDR3 loop is CASSLGQGYTDTQYF. CDR3 bases: TGTGCCAGCAGCTTGGGTCAGGGATACACAGATACGCAGTATTTT.

This chain links TRBV11-3 with TRBJ2-1, with 8 positions matching TRBD1. V was pared by 4 bases and J by 12 bases, with 5 bases of the junction left unmatched. CDR1 and CDR2 (germline): SGHNT, YENEEA. The CDR3 spans 12 residues. The CDR3 loop reads CASSSDRDRQFF. The CDR3 nucleotides read TGTGCCAGCAGCTCGGACAGGGATAGGCAGTTCTTC.

The count of this clone is one. The J gene is TRBJ1-5, the V gene TRBV19; possible D gene TRBD1, 5 bases. Per the germline V gene, CDR1 is LNHDA and CDR2 is SQIVND (reference sequence). CDR3 size: 13 residues. With 5 bases removed from V and 4 bases from J, the gap between germline ends came to 9 bases. CDR3 sequence (DNA): TGTGCCAGTAGTTCCCGGGGGAATCAGCCCCAGCATTTT. This translates into CASSSRGNQPQHF.

The J gene is TRBJ1-1, the V gene TRBV5-1, with 8 bases that match TRBD1. Germline V gene data show CDR1 as SGHRS and CDR2 as YFSETQ. V was pared by 7 bases and J by 3 bases, with 14 bases of the junction left unmatched. The CDR3 is 16 amino acids. The CDR3 loop is CASGQGTKGRYTEAFF. CDR3 nucleotide sequence: TGCGCCAGCGGACAGGGAACAAAGGGCCGGTACACTGAAGCTTTCTTT.

This clone was seen a handful of times. CDR3 residues: CASSPRENYGYTF. CDR3 coding DNA: TGCGCCAGCAGCCCCCGGGAGAACTATGGCTACACCTTC. The chain employs TRBV4-1 and TRBJ1-2; D is undetermined. The CDR3 length is 13 residues. Looked up from germline, CDR1 is MGHRA and CDR2 is YSYEKL. Trimming removed 4 bases from V and 2 bases from J, with 8 bases in between.

The rearrangement uses TRBV30 and TRBJ2-3; possibly TRBD1 or TRBD2 for D (7 bases each). In germline, CDR1 is GTSNPN, CDR2 SVGIG (reference sequence). V was clipped by 4 bases and J by 3 bases, with 14 bases between them. The CDR3 contains 14 residues. The CDR3 DNA reads as TGTGCCTGGACACAGGGGAGGGGGACAGATACGCAGTATTTT. The encoded protein is CAWTQGRGTDTQYF.

This clone showed up just a few times. V is TRBV6-6 and J is TRBJ2-1, with D hard to call. Germline CDR1 and CDR2: MNHNY and SVGAGI (reference sequence). The CDR3 totals 15 residues. Deletions cut 0 bases from V and 1 base from J, with 7 bases between. The CDR3 nucleotides read TGTGCCAGCAGTTACTCGGGTCCATCCTACAATGAGCAGTTCTTC. Protein sequence: CASSYSGPSYNEQFF.

The V and J genes are TRBV2 and TRBJ2-3, with 7 nucleotides matching TRBD2. CDR1 and CDR2 from the germline V gene are SNHLY and FYNNEI. V dropped 6 bases and J dropped 2; count of bases not matched to a gene: 8. The CDR3 loop spans 15 amino acids. The CDR3 DNA sequence: TGTGCCAGCAGGGAGCTAGCGGCGAACACAGATACGCAGTATTTT. Translating it yields CASRELAANTDTQYF.

In its sample, this clone was seen a few times. In DNA form, the CDR3 reads TGTGCCAGCAGCTTCACAGGGACGAAAGAGACCCAGTACTTC. Its protein is CASSFTGTKETQYF. The rearrangement uses TRBV5-6 and TRBJ2-5; the D gene is possibly TRBD1 (6 bases). Trimming pared 2 bases from V and 3 bases from J, leaving 11 bases between. Germline CDR1 SGHDT, CDR2 YYEEEE. The CDR3 runs to 14 residues.

The chain combines TRBV15 with TRBJ2-3, with D maybe TRBD2 (5 bases). Between the trimmed V and J ends, which lost 1 base and 9 bases, there was a span of 8 bases. The CDR3 is 12 amino acids. Germline CDR1 and CDR2: LNHNV and YYDKDF (reference sequence). CDR3 amino acids: CATSRAAATQYF. The CDR3 DNA reads TGTGCCACCAGCAGAGCAGCGGCAACGCAGTATTTT.

The chain is built from TRBV2 and TRBJ1-1, with D perhaps matching TRBD1 (5 bases). CDR3 size: 15 residues. The germline V gene has CDR1 SNHLY and CDR2 FYNNEI. Trimming pared 0 bases from V and 5 bases from J, leaving 13 bases between. The CDR3 loop is CASSEAQRGETEAFF. CDR3 DNA sequence: TGTGCCAGCAGTGAAGCTCAGCGGGGGGAAACTGAAGCTTTCTTT.

The chain recombines TRBV7-9 with TRBJ1-2; D uncertain. The germline V gene has CDR1 SEHNR and CDR2 FQNEAQ (reference sequence). The CDR3 runs 13 residues. V was trimmed by 5 bases and J by 6 bases, leaving 13 bases between them. CDR3 protein: CASSPDNGHGYTF. The CDR3 bases are TGTGCCAGCAGCCCAGATAACGGGCATGGCTACACCTTC.

CDR3 residues: CAWGGDIRNQPQHF. The DNA of the CDR3 is TGTGCCTGGGGGGGGGACATCCGTAATCAGCCCCAGCATTTT. J is TRBJ1-5 and V is TRBV30; D might be TRBD1 (6 bases). V was clipped by 5 bases and J by 4 bases, with 15 bases between them. The CDR3 sequence is 14 residues long. CDR1 is GTSNPN and CDR2 is SVGIG in the germline V gene (reference sequence).

The chain combines TRBV5-1 with TRBJ2-1; 12 positions agree with TRBD2. V was pared by 4 bases and J by 7 bases, with 12 bases of the junction left unmatched. Germline V gives CDR1 SGHRS, CDR2 YFSETQ. The CDR3 extends over 17 amino acids. The chain's CDR3 is CASSPGRLAGVVNEQFF. CDR3 nucleotide sequence: TGCGCCAGCAGCCCAGGCCGACTAGCGGGAGTAGTGAATGAGCAGTTCTTC.

This clone has only one observation. The same CDR3 arises from other DNA sequences in this sample as well. This chain connects TRBV9 to TRBJ2-1; 9 nucleotides line up with TRBD2. Unmatched junction bases numbered 3, after V lost 4 bases and J lost 1 base. CDR3 size: 15 residues. The germline gives CDR1 SGDLS, CDR2 YYNGEE. The CDR3 DNA sequence: TGTGCCAGCAGCTTCAGCGGGGGGTCCTACAATGAGCAGTTCTTC. Translation: CASSFSGGSYNEQFF.